This T cell receptor (beta chain) was recovered during a study of blood T cell repertoires in COVID-19. In the source study's methods: Estimated nucleated cell counts came from reference gene primer amplification. Sequencing used immunoSEQ multiplex PCR; TCRdb keeps in-frame clones, though not all of them. D and trimming come from the DNA, and the V and J calls and clone size come from that table. The sample gives over 200,000 clones, around 75% of which show up once; around 5.1% is in the top ten. The CDR3 runs 15 residues. The germline V gene has CDR1 GTSNPN and CDR2 SVGIG (reference sequence). V gave up 0 bases and J gave up 2 bases; unmatched junction bases: 5.

The chain links TRBV30 to TRBJ2-7; 9 bases are shared with TRBD2. The sequenced material came from peripheral blood. This receptor was taken from a human donor in a cohort sampled during active COVID-19. The CDR3 sequence is CAWSVPAGGTYEQYF. The CDR3, as DNA: TGTGCCTGGAGTGTACCAGCGGGAGGCACCTACGAGCAGTACTTC.